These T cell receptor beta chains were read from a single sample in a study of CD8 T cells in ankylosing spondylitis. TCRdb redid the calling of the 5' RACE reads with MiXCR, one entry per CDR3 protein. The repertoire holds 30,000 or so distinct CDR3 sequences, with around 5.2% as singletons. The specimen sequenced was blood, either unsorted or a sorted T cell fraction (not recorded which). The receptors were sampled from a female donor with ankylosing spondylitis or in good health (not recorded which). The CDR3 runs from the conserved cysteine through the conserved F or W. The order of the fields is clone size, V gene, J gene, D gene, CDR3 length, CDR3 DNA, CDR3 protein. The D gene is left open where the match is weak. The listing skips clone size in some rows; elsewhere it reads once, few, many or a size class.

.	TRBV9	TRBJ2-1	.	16	TGTGCCAGCAGCGTAGCATCAGCTAGAGGTAACAATGAGCAGTTCTTC	CASSVASARGNNEQFF
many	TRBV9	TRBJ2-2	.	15	TGTGCCAGCAGCCCACAAGGGGGTCGGACCGGGGAGCTGTTTTTT	CASSPQGGRTGELFF
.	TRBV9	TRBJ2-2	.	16	TGTGCCAGCAGCGCAGGGGTACAGGCGAACAACGGGGAGCTGTTTTTT	CASSAGVQANNGELFF
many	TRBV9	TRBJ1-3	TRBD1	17	TGTGCCAGCAGCGAGGACAGGACAACTCCTGCTGGAAACACCATATATTTT	CASSEDRTTPAGNTIYF
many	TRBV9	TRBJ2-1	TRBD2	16	TGTGCCAGCAGCGTAGCTTCTAGCGGGAGGGCCGTTGAGCAGTTCTTC	CASSVASSGRAVEQFF
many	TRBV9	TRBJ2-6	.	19	TGTGCCAGCAGCGTAGATGGGACAAACACGGACTCTGGGGCCAACGTCCTGACTTTC	CASSVDGTNTDSGANVLTF
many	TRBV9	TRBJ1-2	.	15	TGTGCCAGCAGCGTAGATGATGGCTACCCAGGGGGCTACACCTTC	CASSVDDGYPGGYTF
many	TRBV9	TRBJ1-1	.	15	TGTGCCAGCAGCGTAGCGGGTCACCAGAACACTGAAGCTTTCTTT	CASSVAGHQNTEAFF
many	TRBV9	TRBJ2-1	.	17	TGTGCCAGCAGCGTAGAGCGGACACCTAGCTCCTACAATGAGCAGTTCTTC	CASSVERTPSSYNEQFF
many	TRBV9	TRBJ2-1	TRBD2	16	TGTGCCAGCACCACTATGGGGGCTAGCGGGTACAATGAGCAGTTCTTC	CASTTMGASGYNEQFF
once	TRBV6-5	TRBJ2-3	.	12	TGTGCCAGCAGCTCAAACACAGATACGCAGTATTTT	CASSSNTDTQYF
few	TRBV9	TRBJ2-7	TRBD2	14	TGTGCCAGCAGCCTGGGCGGGAGTTCGTACGAGCAGTACTTC	CASSLGGSSYEQYF
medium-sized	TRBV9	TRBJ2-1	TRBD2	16	TGTGCCAGCAGCGATGGGACTAGCGGGAGTAGGGATGAGCAGTTCTTC	CASSDGTSGSRDEQFF
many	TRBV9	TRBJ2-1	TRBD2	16	TGTGCCAGCAGCGTAGATGCGGGAGCATGGAAAAATGAGCAGTTCTTC	CASSVDAGAWKNEQFF
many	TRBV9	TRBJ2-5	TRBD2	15	TGTGCCAGCAGCGAGACACGACTAGCCGAGGAGACCCAGTACTTC	CASSETRLAEETQYF
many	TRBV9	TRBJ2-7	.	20	TGTGCCAGCAGCCCCGGGGTCCCGGGGGGCTCGTCTCAATACCTTCCCGAGCAGTACTTC	CASSPGVPGGSSQYLPEQYF
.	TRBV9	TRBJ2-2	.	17	TGTGCCAGCAGCGTAGACTGGAGGGGGGAGGGCAACGGGGAGCTGTTTTTT	CASSVDWRGEGNGELFF
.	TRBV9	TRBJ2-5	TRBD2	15	TGTGCCAGCAGCTCCCGGGGACTAGCGGAAGAGACCCAGTACTTC	CASSSRGLAEETQYF
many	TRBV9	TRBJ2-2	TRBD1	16	TGTGCCAGCAGCCCAACCGGACAGGTTAACACCGGGGAGCTGTTTTTT	CASSPTGQVNTGELFF
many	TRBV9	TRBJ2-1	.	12	TGTGCCAGCAGCCTCCGGGGCAATGAGCAGTTCTTC	CASSLRGNEQFF
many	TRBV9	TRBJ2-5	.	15	TGTGCCAGCAGCGTAACGGAGGGATTACAAGAGACCCAGTACTTC	CASSVTEGLQETQYF
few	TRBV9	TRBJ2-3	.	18	TGTGCCAGCAGCGTAGCCCAGGTGGGGACTCGAAGCACAGATACGCAGTATTTT	CASSVAQVGTRSTDTQYF
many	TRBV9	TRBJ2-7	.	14	TGTGCCAGCAGCCTAGGAGGGAAGGGGGGCGAGCAGTACTTC	CASSLGGKGGEQYF
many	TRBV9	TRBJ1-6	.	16	TGTGCCAGCAGCGTAGGCCCATCGCCGGGTAATTCACCCCTCCACTTT	CASSVGPSPGNSPLHF
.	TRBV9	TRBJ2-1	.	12	TGTGCCAGCAGCGTTCATCTGGATGAGCAGTTCTTC	CASSVHLDEQFF
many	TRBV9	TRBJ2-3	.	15	TGTGCCAGCAGCGTAGGAGGGGGGAGCACAGATACGCAGTATTTT	CASSVGGGSTDTQYF
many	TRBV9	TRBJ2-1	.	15	TGTGCCAGCAGCGTAGAAAGTAGCTCCTACAATGAGCAGTTCTTC	CASSVESSSYNEQFF
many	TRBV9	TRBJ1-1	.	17	TGTGCCAGCAGCGTAGAGTCAGGGGACTTTTTGAACACTGAAGCTTTCTTT	CASSVESGDFLNTEAFF
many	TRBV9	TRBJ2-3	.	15	TGTGCCAGCAGCAGGACCGGGACTCGCACAGATACGCAGTATTTT	CASSRTGTRTDTQYF